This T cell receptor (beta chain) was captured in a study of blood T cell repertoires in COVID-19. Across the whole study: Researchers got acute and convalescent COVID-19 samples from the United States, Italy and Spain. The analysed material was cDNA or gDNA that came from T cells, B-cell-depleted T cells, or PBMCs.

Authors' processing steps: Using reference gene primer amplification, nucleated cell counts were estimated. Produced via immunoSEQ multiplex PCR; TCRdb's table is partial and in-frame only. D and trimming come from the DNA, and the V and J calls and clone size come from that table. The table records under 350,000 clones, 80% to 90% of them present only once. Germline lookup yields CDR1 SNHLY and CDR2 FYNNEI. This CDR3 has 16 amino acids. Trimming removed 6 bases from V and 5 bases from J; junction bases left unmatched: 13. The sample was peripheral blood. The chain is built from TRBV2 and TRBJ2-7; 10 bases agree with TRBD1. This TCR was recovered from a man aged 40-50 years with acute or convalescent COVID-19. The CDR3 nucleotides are TGTGCCAGCAGCGTACGTCCCGGGACAGGGGTGAACGAGCAGTACTTC. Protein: CASSVRPGTGVNEQYF.